This T cell receptor beta chain was identified in a study of beta chain features in type 1 diabetes. Study-wide results and limits: Within patients, naive, central memory and Treg TCRB repertoires seemed more similar than within healthy donors. People with Type 1 diabetes carried modestly yet significantly shorter TCRB CDR3s in all four CD4+ subsets.

TCRB transcripts that were expressed got sequenced, as all of the isolated RNA had been reverse transcribed. Sequencing used immunoSEQ multiplex PCR; TCRdb keeps in-frame clones, though not all of them. The repertoire has 970,000 or so clones, about a sixth of them found once; the top ten carry 0.02% to 0.025%. In this sample, this clone turned up a few times. Its antigen remains unidentified. The sample contains more than one DNA sequence encoding this CDR3. Per germline, CDR1 MDHEN and CDR2 SYDVKM. Germline trimming cut 5 bases from V and 2 bases from J; bases unmatched to any gene: 3. This CDR3 has 13 amino acids.

The chain employs TRBV28 and TRBJ2-7; 7 bases fit TRBD1. Sequencing was done on a sample of naive CD4+ T cells from blood. The TCR sequence derives from a woman under 30 in good health. The CDR3 sequence is CASSLGTAYEQYF. The CDR3 bases are TGTGCCAGCAGTCTCGGGACAGCCTACGAGCAGTACTTC.